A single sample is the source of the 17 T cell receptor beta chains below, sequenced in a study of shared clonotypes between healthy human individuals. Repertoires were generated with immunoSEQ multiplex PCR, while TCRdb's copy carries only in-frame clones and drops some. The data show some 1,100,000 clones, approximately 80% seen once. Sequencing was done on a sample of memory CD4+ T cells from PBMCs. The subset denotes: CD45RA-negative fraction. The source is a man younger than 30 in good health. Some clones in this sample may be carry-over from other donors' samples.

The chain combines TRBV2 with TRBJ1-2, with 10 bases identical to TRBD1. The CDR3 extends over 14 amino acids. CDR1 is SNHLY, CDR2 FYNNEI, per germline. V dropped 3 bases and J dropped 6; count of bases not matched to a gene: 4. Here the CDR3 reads CASSEQGTGDGYTF. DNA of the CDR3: TGTGCCAGCAGTGAGCAGGGGACAGGGGATGGCTACACCTTC.

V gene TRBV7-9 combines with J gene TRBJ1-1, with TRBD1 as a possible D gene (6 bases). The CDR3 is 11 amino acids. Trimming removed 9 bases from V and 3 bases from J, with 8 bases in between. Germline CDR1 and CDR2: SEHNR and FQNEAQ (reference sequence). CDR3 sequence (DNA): TGTGCCAGTTACAGGGACACTGAAGCTTTCTTT. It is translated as CASYRDTEAFF. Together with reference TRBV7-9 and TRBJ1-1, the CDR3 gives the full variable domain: DTGVSQNPRHKITKRGQNVTFRCDPISEHNRLYWYRQTLGQGPEFLTYFQNEAQLEKSRLLSDRFSAERPKGSFSTLEIQRTEQGDSAMYLCASYRDTEAFFGQGTRLTVV.

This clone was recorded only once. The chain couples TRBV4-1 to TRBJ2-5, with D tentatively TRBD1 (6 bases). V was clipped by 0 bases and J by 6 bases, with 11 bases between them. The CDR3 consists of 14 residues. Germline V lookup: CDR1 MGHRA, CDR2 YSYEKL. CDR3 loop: CASSQDDRWQTQYF. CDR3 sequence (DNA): TGCGCCAGCAGCCAAGATGACAGGTGGCAGACCCAGTACTTC.

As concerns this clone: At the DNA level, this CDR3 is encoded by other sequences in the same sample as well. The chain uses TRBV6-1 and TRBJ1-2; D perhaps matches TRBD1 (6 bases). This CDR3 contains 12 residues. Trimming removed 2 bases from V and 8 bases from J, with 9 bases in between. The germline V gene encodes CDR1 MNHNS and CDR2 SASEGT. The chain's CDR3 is CASSEWGGGYTF. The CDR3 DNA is TGTGCCAGCAGTGAATGGGGGGGCGGCTACACCTTC.

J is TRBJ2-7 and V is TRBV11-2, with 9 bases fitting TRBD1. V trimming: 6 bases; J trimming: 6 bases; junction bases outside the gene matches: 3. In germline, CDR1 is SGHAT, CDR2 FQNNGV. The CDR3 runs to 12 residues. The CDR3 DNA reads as TGTGCCAGCAGACAGGGGGCGGGCGAGCAGTACTTC. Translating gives CASRQGAGEQYF.

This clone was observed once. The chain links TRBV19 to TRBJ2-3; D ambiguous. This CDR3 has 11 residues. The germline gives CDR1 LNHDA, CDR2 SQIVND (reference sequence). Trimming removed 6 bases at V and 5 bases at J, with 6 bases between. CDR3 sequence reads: CASSLKDTQYF. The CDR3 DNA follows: TGTGCCAGTAGCCTGAAAGATACGCAGTATTTT. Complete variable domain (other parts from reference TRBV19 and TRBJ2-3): DGGITQSPKYLFRKEGQNVTLSCEQNLNHDAMYWYRQDPGQGLRLIYYSQIVNDFQKGDIAEGYSVSREKKESFPLTVTSAQKNPTAFYLCASSLKDTQYFGPGTRLTVL.

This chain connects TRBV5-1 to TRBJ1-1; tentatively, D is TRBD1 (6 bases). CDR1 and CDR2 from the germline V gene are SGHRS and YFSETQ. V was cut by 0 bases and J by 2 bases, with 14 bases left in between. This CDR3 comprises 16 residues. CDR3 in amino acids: CASSLEGWDINTEAFF. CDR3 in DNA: TGCGCCAGCAGCTTGGAGGGCTGGGACATAAACACTGAAGCTTTCTTT.

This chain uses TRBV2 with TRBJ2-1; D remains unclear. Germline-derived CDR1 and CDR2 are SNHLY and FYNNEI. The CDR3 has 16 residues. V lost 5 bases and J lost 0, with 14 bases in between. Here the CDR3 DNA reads TGTGCCAGCAGTCGCGGAATGGGCGGCTCCTACAATGAGCAGTTCTTC. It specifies CASSRGMGGSYNEQFF.

CDR3 protein: CSAPKVWRGGNEQFF. CDR3 in DNA: TGCAGCGCCCCCAAGGTGTGGAGGGGGGGTAACGAGCAGTTCTTC. The chain recombines TRBV29-1 with TRBJ2-1; maybe TRBD2 (7 bases). The germline V gene has CDR1 SQVTM and CDR2 ANQGSEA. The germline V and J ends were trimmed by 7 bases and 10 bases, with 26 bases remaining between them. The CDR3 covers 15 residues.

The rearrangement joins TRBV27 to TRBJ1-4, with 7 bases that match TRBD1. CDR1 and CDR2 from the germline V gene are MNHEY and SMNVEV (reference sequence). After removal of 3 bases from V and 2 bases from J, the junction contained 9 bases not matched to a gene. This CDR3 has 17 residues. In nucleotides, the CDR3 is TGTGCCAGCAGTTTCCGACAGGGTGGCGTCACTAATGAAAAACTGTTTTTT. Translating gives CASSFRQGGVTNEKLFF.

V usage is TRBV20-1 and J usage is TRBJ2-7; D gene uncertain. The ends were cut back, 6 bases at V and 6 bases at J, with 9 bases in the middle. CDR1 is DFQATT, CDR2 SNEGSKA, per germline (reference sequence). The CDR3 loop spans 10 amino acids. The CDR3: CSAPAPEQYF. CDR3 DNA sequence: TGCAGTGCCCCAGCCCCCGAGCAGTACTTC.

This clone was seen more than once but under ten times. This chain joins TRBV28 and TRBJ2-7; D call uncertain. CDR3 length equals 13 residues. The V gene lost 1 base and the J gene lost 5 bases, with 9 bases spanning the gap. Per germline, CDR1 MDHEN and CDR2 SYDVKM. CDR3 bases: TGTGCCAGCAGTTTATCCTATAGAAACGAGCAGTACTTC. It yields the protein CASSLSYRNEQYF.

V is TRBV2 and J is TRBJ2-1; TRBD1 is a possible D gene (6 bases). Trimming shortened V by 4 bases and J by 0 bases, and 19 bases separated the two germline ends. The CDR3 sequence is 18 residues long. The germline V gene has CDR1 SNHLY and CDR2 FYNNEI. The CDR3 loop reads CASSGTDTQGGSYNEQFF. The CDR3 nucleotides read TGTGCCAGCAGTGGTACTGACACTCAAGGGGGCTCCTACAATGAGCAGTTCTTC.

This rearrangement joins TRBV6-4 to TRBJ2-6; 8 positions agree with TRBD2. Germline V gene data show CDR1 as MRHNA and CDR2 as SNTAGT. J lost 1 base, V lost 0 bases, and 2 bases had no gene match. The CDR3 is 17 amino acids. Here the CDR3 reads CASSDSPGGSGANVLTF. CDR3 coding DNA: TGTGCCAGCAGTGACTCCCCGGGGGGGTCTGGGGCCAACGTCCTGACTTTC.

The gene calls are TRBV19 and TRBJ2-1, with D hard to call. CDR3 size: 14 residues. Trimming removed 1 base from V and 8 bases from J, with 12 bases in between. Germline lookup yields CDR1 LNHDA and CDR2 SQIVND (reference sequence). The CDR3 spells CASSIVAPGYEQFF. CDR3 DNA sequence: TGTGCCAGTAGTATAGTAGCTCCCGGGTATGAGCAGTTCTTC. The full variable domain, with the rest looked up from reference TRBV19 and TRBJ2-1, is DGGITQSPKYLFRKEGQNVTLSCEQNLNHDAMYWYRQDPGQGLRLIYYSQIVNDFQKGDIAEGYSVSREKKESFPLTVTSAQKNPTAFYLCASSIVAPGYEQFFGPGTRLTVL.

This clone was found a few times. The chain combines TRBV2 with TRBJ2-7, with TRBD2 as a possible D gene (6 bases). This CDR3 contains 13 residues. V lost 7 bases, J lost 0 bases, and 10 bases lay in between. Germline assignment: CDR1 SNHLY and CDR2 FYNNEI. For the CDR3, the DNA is TGTGCCAGCACTGGAGGGCTCTCCTACGAGCAGTACTTC. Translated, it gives CASTGGLSYEQYF.

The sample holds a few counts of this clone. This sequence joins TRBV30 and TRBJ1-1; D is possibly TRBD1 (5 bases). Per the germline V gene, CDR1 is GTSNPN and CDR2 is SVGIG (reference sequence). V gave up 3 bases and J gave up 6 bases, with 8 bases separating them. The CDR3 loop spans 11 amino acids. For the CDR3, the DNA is TGTGCCTGGAGAAAGGGGCCTGAAGCTTTCTTT. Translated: CAWRKGPEAFF.